The 29 T cell receptor beta chains presented below share a single source sample, sequenced in a study of blood T cells in healthy people across ages. Next came a second PCR, run for about 7 to 12 cycles, which used a sample-barcoded 5' primer along with a J-beta primer mix. TCRdb called the 5' RACE reads again in MiXCR, with one record for every CDR3 protein. The sample contains roughly 560,000 distinct CDR3 sequences, under 30% of which appear only once. The same sample was also used in a study of T cells of mothers and their children.

Sequencing input: blood. Source of these receptors: a boy between 10 and 17 years old in good health.

The gene calls are TRBV12-3 or TRBV12-4 and TRBJ2-3; D is uncertain. The CDR3 runs to 12 residues. V was pared by 5 bases and J by 5 bases, with 8 bases between. The CDR3 DNA reads as TGTGCCAGCAGTCCCGTCCTAGATACGCAGTATTTT. It is translated as CASSPVLDTQYF.

On this clonotype itself: An end of the junction does not agree with germline; a read error may underlie this. The gene calls are TRBV7-2 and TRBJ2-4, with 7 bases aligning to TRBD1. The CDR3 extends over 17 amino acids. CDR1 SGHTA and CDR2 FQGNSA come from the germline V gene. The CDR3 nucleotides read TGTGCCAGCGGCTTAATGGGGACAGATACAGCCAAAAACATTCAGTACTTC. Translating gives CASGLMGTDTAKNIQYF. The variable domain in full, with the rest retrieved from reference TRBV7-2 and TRBJ2-4, is GAGVSQSPSNKVTEKGKDVELRCDPISGHTALYWYRQSLGQGLEFLIYFQGNSAPDKSGLPSDRFSAERTGGSVSTLTIQRTQQEDSAVYLCASGLMGTDTAKNIQYFGAGTRLSVL.

The J gene is TRBJ1-2, the V gene TRBV4-3; TRBD1 aligns across 7 bases. CDR3 length equals 16 residues. Germline CDR1 is LGHNA and CDR2 is YSLEER. V lost 4 bases and J lost 4; bases outside the gene matches: 12. CDR3 bases: TGCGCCAGCAGCCCAACTTTCTCCGGGACAGCCTATGGCTACACCTTC. Translating it yields CASSPTFSGTAYGYTF.

This clonotype has just a few counts. The V gene is TRBV20-1, the J gene TRBJ1-1; D unresolved. The CDR3 spans 12 residues. V dropped 3 bases and J dropped 0 bases, with 5 bases sitting between them. The germline V gene encodes CDR1 DFQATT and CDR2 SNEGSKA (reference sequence). CDR3 region: CSARLVNTEAFF. As DNA, the CDR3 is TGCAGTGCTAGGTTAGTGAACACTGAAGCTTTCTTT.

This clonotype was detected many times. This chain joins TRBV20-1 and TRBJ1-4, with D maybe TRBD1 (5 bases). CDR1 DFQATT and CDR2 SNEGSKA come from the germline V gene (reference sequence). The CDR3 has 14 residues. V shed 4 bases and J shed 8 bases, with 17 bases lying between them. Here the CDR3 reads CSATAGGSGEKLFF. The CDR3 DNA reads TGCAGTGCTACAGCGGGGGGGTCTGGGGAAAAACTGTTTTTT.

This clonotype was detected a few times. The chain couples TRBV9 to TRBJ1-1; 9 bases align to TRBD1. Trimming took 3 bases from V and 1 from J; bases not matched to a gene: 4. The CDR3 runs to 15 residues. Germline CDR1 SGDLS, CDR2 YYNGEE. The CDR3 DNA sequence: TGTGCCAGCAGCGCCTCGGGACAGGGGAACACTGAAGCTTTCTTT. Residues: CASSASGQGNTEAFF.

The J gene is TRBJ2-5, the V gene TRBV12-3 or TRBV12-4, with 8 bases identical to TRBD2. V shed 7 bases, J shed 2 bases, and the junction held 9 bases outside the gene matches. The CDR3 is 15 residues long. CDR3 sequence reads: CASTILGLAQETQYF. CDR3 coding DNA: TGTGCCAGCACCATATTAGGACTAGCTCAAGAGACCCAGTACTTC.

The chain has TRBV20-1 and TRBJ2-1; 12 bases match TRBD2. Germline V gene data show CDR1 as DFQATT and CDR2 as SNEGSKA (reference sequence). J was trimmed by 9 bases and V by 4 bases; bases with no gene match: 10. The CDR3 consists of 15 residues. The CDR3 bases are TGCAGTGCTAAGAAGACTAGCGGGAGTCTTCGTGAGCAGTTCTTC. This encodes CSAKKTSGSLREQFF.

This sequence joins TRBV29-1 and TRBJ2-2; D is possibly TRBD1 (6 bases). V was clipped by 6 bases and J by 1 base, with 9 bases between them. Germline V gene sequence: CDR1 SQVTM, CDR2 ANQGSEA. This CDR3 has 13 amino acids. CDR3 sequence reads: CSVRTENTGELFF. Written as DNA, the CDR3 is TGCAGCGTCCGGACAGAGAACACCGGGGAGCTGTTTTTT.

This clonotype was found a few times. The rearrangement links TRBV5-5 to TRBJ1-1; possible D gene TRBD1, 6 bases. The ends were cut back, 2 bases at V and 3 bases at J, with 17 bases in the middle. Germline V CDR1 and CDR2: SGHKS, YYEKEE (reference sequence). This CDR3 contains 16 residues. The CDR3 here is CASSFGGEGGDTEAFF. The CDR3 DNA reads as TGTGCCAGCAGCTTCGGTGGGGAGGGGGGAGACACTGAAGCTTTCTTT.

There are a few counts of this clonotype. The chain joins TRBV5-1 to TRBJ2-3, with D perhaps TRBD1 (6 bases). Trimming left V 4 bases short and J 6 bases short, with 9 bases between. The CDR3 length is 12 residues. From germline, CDR1 is SGHRS and CDR2 YFSETQ. CDR3 DNA sequence: TGCGCCAGCAGCCTCGACAGGGATACGCAGTATTTT. Its protein is CASSLDRDTQYF.

The CDR3 region has the DNA TGTGCCACCAGCAGAGTCGGGGAATCTGGAAACACCATATATTTT. Amino acid sequence: CATSRVGESGNTIYF. The gene calls are TRBV15 and TRBJ1-3; D remains unclear. CDR3 size: 15 residues. V was clipped by 1 base and J by 1 base, with 8 bases between them. Germline CDR1 LNHNV, CDR2 YYDKDF (reference sequence).

The chain recombines TRBV7-8 with TRBJ2-5, with 7 nucleotides matching TRBD2. The V gene's germline CDR1 is SGHVS and CDR2 FQNEAQ. The ends lost 5 bases at V and 3 bases at J; junction bases unmatched: 18. The CDR3 loop spans 18 amino acids. The CDR3 DNA reads as TGTGCCAGCAGCAGGAGGGGTCTCGCCTGGCGGGAGAAAGAGACCCAGTACTTC. This encodes CASSRRGLAWREKETQYF.

The chain joins TRBV7-2 to TRBJ2-3; D uncertain. Germline CDR1 is SGHTA and CDR2 is FQGNSA. This CDR3 contains 14 residues. V shed 3 bases and J shed 0 bases, with 7 bases lying between them. The CDR3 reads CASSFQDSTDTQYF. The CDR3 DNA reads as TGTGCCAGCAGCTTCCAAGATAGCACAGATACGCAGTATTTT. The full variable domain, rest sourced from reference TRBV7-2 and TRBJ2-3, is GAGVSQSPSNKVTEKGKDVELRCDPISGHTALYWYRQSLGQGLEFLIYFQGNSAPDKSGLPSDRFSAERTGGSVSTLTIQRTQQEDSAVYLCASSFQDSTDTQYFGPGTRLTVL.

This chain connects TRBV6-2 or TRBV6-3 to TRBJ2-1; 8 positions match TRBD1. The end of the DNA aligns better with TRBJ2-7, so the J call may be wrong. The CDR3 has 15 amino acids. Germline assignment: CDR1 MNHEY and CDR2 SVGEGT. CDR3 in DNA: TGTGCCAGCAGCTCGGGACAGGTCCTACCCTACGAGCAGTACTTC. Its protein is CASSSGQVLPYEQYF.

This clonotype was found many times. The V and J genes are TRBV25-1 and TRBJ2-3; possible D gene TRBD2, 5 bases. Trimming removed 7 bases at V and 8 bases at J, with 22 bases between. Germline assignment: CDR1 MGHDK and CDR2 SYGVNS. The length of the CDR3 is 15 residues. In nucleotides, the CDR3 is TGTGCCAGCACGGAAACTAGGGCGGGTATTGCTACGCAGTATTTT. Translation: CASTETRAGIATQYF.

V is TRBV12-3 or TRBV12-4 and J is TRBJ2-1, with D tentatively TRBD2 (5 bases). The better agreement between TRBJ2-7 and the DNA end casts doubt on the J call. The CDR3 totals 13 residues. CDR3 DNA: TGTGCCAGCAGTTTAGGCGAGGGCGTAGGGCAGTACTTC. Translating it yields CASSLGEGVGQYF.

This clonotype has more than one count but fewer than ten. V usage is TRBV28 and J usage is TRBJ1-2; the match to TRBD1 covers 7 bases. This CDR3 has 14 amino acids. Trimming cost V 3 bases and J 7 bases; bases outside gene matches: 8. Germline V gives CDR1 MDHEN, CDR2 SYDVKM. The CDR3 nucleotides are TGTGCCAGCAGTTTCCCTGACAGGGCCGGTGGCTACACCTTC. Protein sequence: CASSFPDRAGGYTF.

This clonotype was seen many times. The J gene is TRBJ2-7, the V gene TRBV10-3; 10 nucleotides align to TRBD2. Germline CDR1 reads ENHRY; CDR2 reads SYGVKD. V was clipped by 4 bases and J by 4 bases; unmatched bases: 7. The CDR3 extends over 15 amino acids. DNA of the CDR3: TGTGCCATCAGTGGGGGAGCGGGAGGGCCTTACGAGCAGTACTTC. Its protein product is CAISGGAGGPYEQYF.

J is TRBJ1-5 and V is TRBV3-1; D not certain. Germline lookup yields CDR1 LGHDT and CDR2 YNNKEL (reference sequence). With 4 bases removed from V and 0 bases from J, the gap between germline ends came to 7 bases. The CDR3 consists of 14 residues. Here the CDR3 DNA reads TGTGCCAGCAGCCCGAGATATAGCAATCAGCCCCAGCATTTT. Protein product: CASSPRYSNQPQHF.

As concerns this clonotype: The junction shows a germline mismatch at one end, possibly a read error. This chain links TRBV10-3 with TRBJ2-7, with D perhaps matching TRBD2 (6 bases). The CDR3 covers 15 residues. Per germline, CDR1 ENHRY and CDR2 SYGVKD. This chain's CDR3 is CAISGAVGGLYEQYF. The CDR3 DNA sequence: TGCGCCATCAGTGGGGCGGTCGGGGGTCTGTACGAGCAGTACTTC.

This clonotype was found a few times. The chain employs TRBV3-1 and TRBJ2-2; D gene unclear. CDR1 is LGHDT and CDR2 is YNNKEL in the germline V gene (reference sequence). V gave up 0 bases and J gave up 9 bases, with 5 bases separating them. This CDR3 is 12 amino acids long. In DNA, the CDR3 is TGTGCCAGCAGCCAAGATCCGAGGGAGCTGTTTTTT. It encodes CASSQDPRELFF.

This clonotype was counted at least ten times. The chain uses TRBV4-1 and TRBJ2-5; 8 nucleotides agree with TRBD2. The CDR3 has 16 amino acids. The J segment lost 2 bases and the V segment lost 0 bases, leaving 5 bases of the junction unmatched. CDR1 and CDR2 from the germline V gene are MGHRA and YSYEKL. In DNA, the CDR3 is TGCGCCAGCAGCCAAGAGGTCGGGAGGGTACAAGAGACCCAGTACTTC. This sequence encodes CASSQEVGRVQETQYF.

This clonotype turned up a few times. The gene calls are TRBV4-1 and TRBJ2-4, with a possible D match to TRBD2 (6 bases). The CDR3 has 17 amino acids. Trimming pared 0 bases from V and 0 bases from J, leaving 12 bases between. Germline-derived CDR1 and CDR2 are MGHRA and YSYEKL. The DNA for the CDR3 is TGCGCCAGCAGCCAAGAGGGGGGAGGCATAGCCAAAAACATTCAGTACTTC. Residues: CASSQEGGGIAKNIQYF.

This clonotype was counted a few times. This chain's CDR3 is CASSDPSGNYNEQFF. The CDR3 DNA sequence: TGTGCCAGCAGTGACCCTAGCGGGAACTACAATGAGCAGTTCTTC. The rearrangement uses TRBV6-1 and TRBJ2-1; 9 bases line up with TRBD2. The CDR3 covers 15 residues. V lost 3 bases, J lost 3 bases, and 3 bases stayed unmatched. CDR1 is MNHNS and CDR2 is SASEGT in the germline V gene.

The V call is TRBV27, the J call TRBJ2-6; D not certain. Trimming cost V 5 bases and J 0 bases, with 8 bases left between them. Per the germline V gene, CDR1 is MNHEY and CDR2 is SMNVEV (reference sequence). This CDR3 comprises 15 residues. Here the CDR3 DNA reads TGTGCCAGCAGTCCCGATTACTCTGGGGCCAACGTCCTGACTTTC. This sequence encodes CASSPDYSGANVLTF.

V and J are TRBV9 and TRBJ2-3; TRBD1 matches 9 bases. The CDR3 length is 18 residues. CDR1 and CDR2 from the germline V gene are SGDLS and YYNGEE. After removal of 0 bases from V and 2 bases from J, the junction contained 10 bases not matched to a gene. Here the CDR3 reads CASSVESRTGGSTDTQYF. The CDR3 DNA reads as TGTGCCAGCAGCGTAGAGTCACGTACAGGGGGCTCCACAGATACGCAGTATTTT.

Only one count was recorded for this clonotype. A much larger clone sits a single nucleotide away, making a read error possible. V gene TRBV6-6 combines with J gene TRBJ2-1; tentatively, D is TRBD1 (7 bases). Germline V CDR1 and CDR2: MNHNY, SVGAGI (reference sequence). The CDR3 contains 15 residues. V shed 5 bases and J shed 3 bases, with 14 bases lying between them. CDR3 DNA sequence: TGTGCCAGCAGTCCAGGGGGGAGCTTCTACAATGAGCAGTTCTTC. Translating it yields CASSPGGSFYNEQFF.

This clonotype occurred many times. The V gene is TRBV28, the J gene TRBJ2-5; D gene uncertain. The CDR3 loop spans 12 amino acids. V lost 5 bases and J 4 bases, leaving 8 bases between the germline ends. Germline V lookup: CDR1 MDHEN, CDR2 SYDVKM. CDR3 loop: CASSRTGETQYF. CDR3 nucleotides: TGTGCCAGCAGTAGGACGGGAGAGACCCAGTACTTC.